These 32 T cell receptor beta chains originate from one sample sequenced in a study of T cell responses to AZD1222 COVID-19 vaccine. TCRdb's copy holds only in-frame clones and misses some; the assay was immunoSEQ multiplex PCR. The sample yields fewer than 200,000 clones, approximately 90% seen once. Sequencing was performed on peripheral blood, taken 28 days after the second AZD1222 dose. Source of these receptors: an adult who received the AZD1222 COVID-19 vaccine.

V and J are TRBV4-1 and TRBJ2-7; TRBD2 aligns across 8 bases. The V segment lost 6 bases and the J segment 0 bases; nucleotides outside the gene matches: 10. Germline V gene data show CDR1 as MGHRA and CDR2 as YSYEKL. The CDR3 spans 16 residues. In DNA, the CDR3 is TGCGCCAGCAGGACATCTGCGGGAGGCTACTCCTACGAGCAGTACTTC. Translating gives CASRTSAGGYSYEQYF.

The rearrangement joins TRBV6-5 to TRBJ2-7, with D perhaps matching TRBD2 (5 bases). V was trimmed by 5 bases and J by 0 bases, leaving 11 bases between them. Per the germline V gene, CDR1 is MNHEY and CDR2 is SVGAGI. This CDR3 spans 14 amino acids. CDR3 DNA: TGTGCCAGCAGTCGGACTCCAAGCTCCTACGAGCAGTACTTC. Its translation is CASSRTPSSYEQYF.

The genes are TRBV5-1 and TRBJ2-2, with TRBD1 matching over 7 bases. The ends lost 3 bases at V and 0 bases at J; junction bases unmatched: 5. The CDR3 runs 16 residues. Germline CDR1 reads SGHRS; CDR2 reads YFSETQ. The CDR3 nucleotides are TGCGCCAGCAGCTACAGAGGGGGCTCGAACACCGGGGAGCTGTTTTTT. This sequence encodes CASSYRGGSNTGELFF.

The CDR3 sequence: CASSMRSGTPYNEQFF. The CDR3 DNA reads TGTGCCAGTAGTATGAGGAGCGGGACACCCTACAATGAGCAGTTCTTC. This chain uses TRBV19 with TRBJ2-1; D is possibly TRBD2 (7 bases). Germline lookup yields CDR1 LNHDA and CDR2 SQIVND (reference sequence). Trimming stripped 3 bases from V and 2 bases from J, with 14 bases between. There are 16 residues in the CDR3. The whole variable domain, filled in from reference TRBV19 and TRBJ2-1, reads DGGITQSPKYLFRKEGQNVTLSCEQNLNHDAMYWYRQDPGQGLRLIYYSQIVNDFQKGDIAEGYSVSREKKESFPLTVTSAQKNPTAFYLCASSMRSGTPYNEQFFGPGTRLTVL.

There are a few counts of this clone. The chain recombines TRBV6-5 with TRBJ2-7; 14 bases fit TRBD2. V gave up 2 bases and J gave up 5 bases; unmatched junction bases: 5. This CDR3 comprises 16 residues. CDR1 and CDR2 from the germline V gene are MNHEY and SVGAGI. CDR3 residues: CASSYAETSGRDEQYF. CDR3 DNA sequence: TGTGCCAGCAGTTACGCCGAGACTAGCGGGAGGGACGAGCAGTACTTC.

This sequence joins TRBV28 and TRBJ1-5; D is uncertain. The CDR3 is 15 amino acids. Germline CDR1 reads MDHEN; CDR2 reads SYDVKM. V was cut by 6 bases and J by 0 bases, with 12 bases left in between. In DNA, the CDR3 is TGTGCCAGCAGCCCCGCAGAGTTTAGCAATCAGCCCCAGCATTTT. Translation: CASSPAEFSNQPQHF.

V and J are TRBV7-9 and TRBJ1-3; 8 positions match TRBD1. The CDR3 consists of 15 residues. From germline, CDR1 is SEHNR and CDR2 FQNEAQ (reference sequence). With 3 bases clipped from V and 3 bases from J, the junction kept 4 bases outside the gene matches. This chain's CDR3 is CASSFRQGNGNTIYF. The CDR3 DNA sequence: TGTGCCAGCAGCTTTCGACAGGGGAATGGAAACACCATATATTTT.

Concerning this clone itself: Other nucleotide sequences from this sample produce the same CDR3. V and J are TRBV7-2 and TRBJ1-3; no clear D gene. This CDR3 is 13 amino acids long. The V gene lost 5 bases and the J gene lost 1 base, with 6 bases spanning the gap. Looked up from germline, CDR1 is SGHTA and CDR2 is FQGNSA. The CDR3 reads CASSTSSGNTIYF. The CDR3 nucleotides read TGTGCCAGCAGCACGTCATCTGGAAACACCATATATTTT.

The chain carries TRBV18 and TRBJ2-5; D ambiguous. The CDR3 contains 13 residues. V lost 3 bases to trimming and J lost 1 base, with 6 bases between them. Germline CDR1 reads KGHSH; CDR2 reads LQKENI. This chain's CDR3 is CASSPRTQETQYF. In DNA form, the CDR3 reads TGTGCCAGCTCACCGAGGACCCAAGAGACCCAGTACTTC.

The chain employs TRBV9 and TRBJ2-1; 7 nucleotides agree with TRBD2. V dropped 2 bases and J dropped 3; count of bases not matched to a gene: 2. This CDR3 is 14 amino acids long. Germline lookup yields CDR1 SGDLS and CDR2 YYNGEE. This chain's CDR3 is CASSVSGRYNEQFF. The CDR3 coding sequence is TGTGCCAGCAGCGTTAGCGGGCGCTACAATGAGCAGTTCTTC.

The chain couples TRBV14 to TRBJ1-5, with D perhaps TRBD1 (6 bases). The germline CDR1 and CDR2 sequences are SGHDN and FVKESK. CDR3 length equals 13 residues. Trimming left V 4 bases short and J 4 bases short, with 8 bases between. The CDR3 here is CASSLTGNQPQHF. CDR3 nucleotide sequence: TGTGCCAGCAGCCTCACAGGGAATCAGCCCCAGCATTTT.

This clone appeared a few times. This chain connects TRBV7-2 to TRBJ1-6, with D unclear. Trimming shortened V by 5 bases and J by 5 bases, and 10 bases separated the two germline ends. Germline-derived CDR1 and CDR2 are SGHTA and FQGNSA. The CDR3 runs 14 residues. The CDR3 loop reads CASSPLGNNSPLHF. For the CDR3, the DNA is TGTGCCAGCAGCCCGCTCGGGAATAATTCACCCCTCCACTTT.

This sequence joins TRBV7-9 and TRBJ2-3, with D possibly being TRBD1 (6 bases). Trimming stripped 1 base from V and 0 bases from J, with 11 bases between. Germline CDR1 and CDR2: SEHNR and FQNEAQ (reference sequence). The CDR3 totals 16 residues. In DNA form, the CDR3 reads TGTGCCAGCAGCTTAGGAGGGGGAACTAGCACAGATACGCAGTATTTT. This encodes CASSLGGGTSTDTQYF.

The CDR3 DNA sequence: TGCAGCGTGTCCGGGGCTTTGGGCGAGCAGTACTTC. Amino acids: CSVSGALGEQYF. The chain has TRBV29-1 and TRBJ2-7; D assignment may be TRBD1 or TRBD2 (5 bases each). The CDR3 has 12 residues. CDR1 is SQVTM and CDR2 is ANQGSEA in the germline V gene. V was clipped by 6 bases and J by 6 bases, with 15 bases between them.

This chain connects TRBV28 to TRBJ2-7; 8 nucleotides line up with TRBD2. The length of the CDR3 is 13 residues. CDR1 MDHEN and CDR2 SYDVKM come from the germline V gene. Unmatched junction bases numbered 9, after V lost 7 bases and J lost 7 bases. As DNA, the CDR3 is TGTGCCAGCATTTCTAGCGGGCCTTTGGAGCAGTACTTC. Residues: CASISSGPLEQYF.

V and J are TRBV5-1 and TRBJ2-7; D is ambiguous. From germline, CDR1 is SGHRS and CDR2 YFSETQ. This CDR3 has 14 amino acids. Trimming pared 0 bases from V and 0 bases from J, leaving 7 bases between. CDR3 region: CASSLDQSSYEQYF. The CDR3 region has the DNA TGCGCCAGCAGCTTGGACCAAAGCTCCTACGAGCAGTACTTC.

The V gene is TRBV30, the J gene TRBJ2-1; D is perhaps TRBD1 (6 bases). CDR1 and CDR2 from the germline V gene are GTSNPN and SVGIG (reference sequence). The CDR3 runs 11 residues. With 5 bases removed from V and 7 bases from J, the gap between germline ends came to 9 bases. CDR3 protein: CAWSQGNEQFF. The CDR3, as DNA: TGTGCCTGGTCTCAGGGGAATGAGCAGTTCTTC.

The rearrangement links TRBV6-4 to TRBJ2-7; a weak D match, TRBD2 (6 bases). The CDR3 loop spans 13 amino acids. Germline CDR1 is MRHNA and CDR2 is SNTAGT. Between the trimmed V and J ends, which lost 2 bases and 5 bases, there was a span of 10 bases. The CDR3 sequence: CASSDRGGDEQYF. CDR3 coding DNA: TGTGCCAGCAGTGACAGGGGAGGAGACGAGCAGTACTTC.

This rearrangement joins TRBV7-8 to TRBJ2-3, with 7 bases aligning to TRBD1. Trimming cost V 4 bases and J 0 bases; bases outside gene matches: 1. The CDR3 length is 14 residues. Germline V gives CDR1 SGHVS, CDR2 FQNEAQ. CDR3 amino acids: CASSSTGSTDTQYF. CDR3 nucleotides: TGTGCCAGCAGCTCGACAGGGAGCACAGATACGCAGTATTTT. Drawing the rest from reference TRBV7-8 and TRBJ2-3, the complete variable domain is GAGVSQSPRYKVAKRGQDVALRCDPISGHVSLFWYQQALGQGPEFLTYFQNEAQLDKSGLPSDRFFAERPEGSVSTLKIQRTQQEDSAVYLCASSSTGSTDTQYFGPGTRLTVL.

This chain uses TRBV18 with TRBJ2-3; weak D call: TRBD1 (5 bases). Looked up from germline, CDR1 is KGHSH and CDR2 is LQKENI. Trimming took off 2 bases at V and 6 bases at J, with 6 bases between the two ends. The CDR3 runs 12 residues. The CDR3 loop reads CASSPGADTQYF. The CDR3 nucleotides read TGTGCCAGCTCACCAGGGGCCGATACGCAGTATTTT. The whole variable domain, filled in from reference TRBV18 and TRBJ2-3, reads NAGVMQNPRHLVRRRGQEARLRCSPMKGHSHVYWYRQLPEEGLKFMVYLQKENIIDESGMPKERFSAEFPKEGPSILRIQQVVRGDSAAYFCASSPGADTQYFGPGTRLTVL.

The table lists this clone with a count of one. The chain links TRBV4-2 to TRBJ1-2; D not resolved. The V gene's germline CDR1 is LGHNA and CDR2 YNFKEQ. V was trimmed by 0 bases and J by 5 bases, leaving 4 bases between them. CDR3 length: 12 amino acids. CDR3 DNA sequence: TGTGCCAGCAGCCAAGACCTTTATGGCTACACCTTC. This sequence encodes CASSQDLYGYTF.

This rearrangement joins TRBV7-9 to TRBJ1-6; D is uncertain. The CDR3 runs to 14 residues. V was trimmed by 3 bases and J by 5 bases, leaving 8 bases between them. CDR1 is SEHNR and CDR2 is FQNEAQ in the germline V gene (reference sequence). DNA of the CDR3: TGTGCCAGCAGCTTTATCTCGGATAATTCACCCCTCCACTTT. As protein: CASSFISDNSPLHF.

This sequence joins TRBV28 and TRBJ2-7; no reliable D call. This CDR3 is built from 14 residues. Trimming cost V 7 bases and J 7 bases, with 20 bases left between them. The germline gives CDR1 MDHEN, CDR2 SYDVKM. CDR3 DNA: TGTGCCAGCACCCCCGAGTTGAGGCTCGTAGAGCAGTACTTC. It is translated as CASTPELRLVEQYF.

The chain uses TRBV28 and TRBJ1-3; no clear D gene. This CDR3 spans 16 amino acids. Per germline, CDR1 MDHEN and CDR2 SYDVKM. Trimming removed 3 bases from V and 1 base from J, with 13 bases in between. The CDR3, as DNA: TGTGCCAGCAGTTTCAGTGCGGGTTATTCTGGAAACACCATATATTTT. It specifies CASSFSAGYSGNTIYF.

V usage is TRBV7-2 and J usage is TRBJ1-6; D is ambiguous. This CDR3 has 14 amino acids. CDR1 is SGHTA, CDR2 FQGNSA, per germline. The germline V and J ends were trimmed by 5 bases and 0 bases, with 5 bases remaining between them. Here the CDR3 DNA reads TGTGCCAGCAGCCTGAGCTCCTATAATTCACCCCTCCACTTT. Translation gives CASSLSSYNSPLHF.

This clone was seen a handful of times. The gene calls are TRBV4-3 and TRBJ2-4, with D possibly TRBD2 on 5 matching bases. This CDR3 region has 13 residues. Trimming cost V 3 bases and J 9 bases, with 12 bases left between them. Germline V CDR1 and CDR2: LGHNA, YSLEER. CDR3 protein: CASSQGESSIQYF. The CDR3 DNA follows: TGCGCCAGCAGCCAGGGAGAGAGCAGCATTCAGTACTTC.

The rearrangement joins TRBV28 to TRBJ2-3; D possibly corresponds to TRBD2 (6 bases). In germline, CDR1 is MDHEN, CDR2 SYDVKM. The length of the CDR3 is 15 residues. V was trimmed by 5 bases and J by 0 bases, leaving 12 bases between them. The CDR3 bases are TGTGCCAGCAGTCCCCGGAGGGCTAGCACAGATACGCAGTATTTT. Protein sequence: CASSPRRASTDTQYF.

The chain couples TRBV11-1 to TRBJ1-1; 8 bases line up with TRBD1. Germline CDR1 and CDR2: SGHAT and FQDESV (reference sequence). CDR3 length: 16 amino acids. J gave up 1 base and V 5 bases, and 9 bases lay outside the gene matches. This CDR3 reads CASSPGQGKGNTEAFF. The CDR3 DNA follows: TGTGCCAGCAGCCCCGGACAGGGCAAGGGGAACACTGAAGCTTTCTTT.

The chain uses TRBV5-1 and TRBJ1-1, with no clear D. This CDR3 is built from 13 residues. V gave up 4 bases and J gave up 1 base, with 8 bases separating them. Per germline, CDR1 SGHRS and CDR2 YFSETQ. The CDR3 nucleotides read TGCGCCAGCAGCGGGGATGGGAACACTGAAGCTTTCTTT. As protein: CASSGDGNTEAFF.

CDR3 coding DNA: TGCAGCGTCCTGGGACAGGGACGCGCCGAGCAGTACTTC. Translated, it gives CSVLGQGRAEQYF. This chain uses TRBV29-1 with TRBJ2-7; the match to TRBD1 covers 9 bases. From germline, CDR1 is SQVTM and CDR2 ANQGSEA. The CDR3 is 13 residues long. J was trimmed by 6 bases and V by 6 bases; bases with no gene match: 9.

V gene TRBV7-2 combines with J gene TRBJ2-1; 9 bases are a match to TRBD1. CDR3 length: 15 amino acids. After removal of 8 bases from V and 3 bases from J, the junction contained 8 bases not matched to a gene. Germline-derived CDR1 and CDR2 are SGHTA and FQGNSA. CDR3 sequence: CASLAQGASYNEQFF. In DNA, the CDR3 is TGTGCCAGCCTAGCACAGGGGGCCAGCTACAATGAGCAGTTCTTC.

The gene calls are TRBV7-8 and TRBJ2-1; the match to TRBD2 covers 8 bases. The CDR3 consists of 17 residues. Trimming removed 1 base from V and 7 bases from J; junction bases left unmatched: 12. CDR1 and CDR2 (germline): SGHVS, FQNEAQ. Written as DNA, the CDR3 is TGTGCCAGCAGCTTAGGGGGCTGGCGGGAGGCGTCGAATGAGCAGTTCTTC. This encodes CASSLGGWREASNEQFF.